The clone carrying this TCR beta chain was counted a single time. Its cognate antigen is unknown. Breast cancer patients provided tissue from their axillary draining lymph nodes. These data belong to a study of breast tumors, draining lymph nodes, adjacent tissues. Whole-study findings and limits: Most tumor T cells seemingly derive from lymph node, then expand in tumor. Luminal-like breast cancer showed significantly higher tumor–nontumor repertoire similarity than basal-like. Tumor TCR diversity was below lymph nodes but above nontumor tissue. That most tumor T cells come from lymph nodes remained unproven.

The V and J ends lost 0 bases and 4 bases respectively, with 4 bases between them. The CDR3 runs to 12 residues. The germline CDR1 and CDR2 sequences are SEHNR and FQNEAQ (reference sequence). TCRdb re-derived calls from the multiplex PCR reads in MiXCR, one entry per CDR3 protein. The sample yields about 100,000 distinct CDR3 sequences, around 20% seen once. The J gene is TRBJ2-7, the V gene TRBV7-9, with no clear D. Sequences were obtained from axillary lymph node tissue. This clonotype was obtained from a female donor with breast cancer. Some clones in this sample may be carry-over from other donors' samples. Here the CDR3 DNA reads TGTGCCAGCAGCTTAGCGCCTTACGAGCAGTACTTC. Translated, it gives CASSLAPYEQYF.